The subject of this entry is one T cell receptor (beta chain). TCRdb fed the 5' RACE reads into MiXCR, producing one record per CDR3 protein. The table has roughly 600,000 distinct CDR3 sequences, approximately 18% seen once; the top ten hold more than 10%. Per the germline V gene, CDR1 is SEHNR and CDR2 is FQNEAQ (reference sequence). CDR3 length: 14 residues. Deletions cut 6 bases from V and 1 base from J, with 12 bases between. The sample belongs to a study of T-cell memory formation after mild COVID-19. V usage is TRBV7-9 and J usage is TRBJ1-2; D call uncertain. The sample was PBMCs or a T cell subset sorted from them (not recorded which). The source of this sequence is an adult woman who had mild COVID-19 (a few samples of this study predate the infection). Cell type and time point are not known. The CDR3 protein is CASRKNSFNYGYTF. DNA of the CDR3: TGTGCCAGCAGGAAAAATTCCTTTAACTATGGCTACACCTTC.